What follows are 5 T cell receptor beta chains derived from one specimen sequenced in a study of identical twins. One entry per CDR3 protein results from TCRdb running MiXCR on the 5' RACE reads. Altogether roughly 260,000 distinct CDR3 sequences are present, 6% to 8.5% being singletons, with the ten largest covering 5% to 6%. In addition, the sample was reused for a study of yellow fever vaccine responses in identical twins.

Material for sequencing was CD8+ T cells sorted from blood. These receptors all come from a woman younger than 30 in good health.

This clonotype was seen repeatedly, ten times or more. The genes are TRBV6-5 and TRBJ1-5, with a weak D call TRBD1 (6 bases). This CDR3 spans 15 amino acids. In germline, CDR1 is MNHEY, CDR2 SVGAGI. V dropped 2 bases and J dropped 2 bases, with 10 bases sitting between them. CDR3 amino acids: CASSYEGGGNQPQHF. DNA for the CDR3: TGTGCCAGCAGTTACGAGGGGGGTGGCAATCAGCCCCAGCATTTT.

This clonotype was found many times. The genes are TRBV7-2 and TRBJ2-3, with 7 positions matching TRBD2. After removal of 2 bases from V and 0 bases from J, the junction contained 8 bases not matched to a gene. CDR3 size: 17 residues. From germline, CDR1 is SGHTA and CDR2 FQGNSA. The DNA for the CDR3 is TGTGCCAGCAGCTTAAGTCCTAGCGGATCTAGCACAGATACGCAGTATTTT. It codes for CASSLSPSGSSTDTQYF.

This clonotype occurred a few times. The chain joins TRBV9 to TRBJ1-1; 9 positions match TRBD1. Trimming cost V 3 bases and J 4 bases; bases outside gene matches: 7. Germline CDR1 SGDLS, CDR2 YYNGEE. The CDR3 has 15 amino acids. CDR3 amino acids: CASSGKTGGGTEAFF. The CDR3, as DNA: TGTGCCAGCAGCGGAAAGACAGGGGGAGGCACTGAAGCTTTCTTT.

The table lists this clonotype with many counts. This rearrangement joins TRBV7-9 to TRBJ2-3, with 10 bases fitting TRBD2. The CDR3 contains 14 residues. The germline V gene encodes CDR1 SEHNR and CDR2 FQNEAQ (reference sequence). The junction had 2 bases not matched to a gene; V was cut back by 5 bases and J by 3 bases. The CDR3 DNA reads TGTGCCAGCAGCATGACTAGCGGGACAGATACGCAGTATTTT. It codes for CASSMTSGTDTQYF.

In its sample, this clonotype was seen a few times. The V gene is TRBV2, the J gene TRBJ1-5; D is unclear. Germline CDR1 reads SNHLY; CDR2 reads FYNNEI. The germline V and J ends were trimmed by 8 bases and 6 bases, with 17 bases remaining between them. The CDR3 runs to 14 residues. In nucleotides, the CDR3 is TGTGCCAGCCAACCGGGAGGCTTGGGTCAGCCCCAGCATTTT. Amino acid sequence: CASQPGGLGQPQHF.